The 6 T cell receptor beta chains given below trace back to one sample, sequenced in a study of T cells after yellow fever vaccination. TCRdb reprocessed the 5' RACE reads via MiXCR and lists one record per CDR3 protein. This sample yields about 320,000 distinct CDR3 sequences, of which around 4.5% are seen a single time; approximately 19% belongs to the top ten. Sequences were derived from PBMCs, sampled 15 days after the yellow fever booster vaccination. Every receptor here comes from a man younger than 30 who received the YFV17D yellow fever vaccine.

This clonotype has a handful of counts. This chain joins TRBV2 and TRBJ1-5; D unclear. V was pared by 0 bases and J by 4 bases, with 7 bases between. CDR3 length equals 14 residues. Germline V gene lookup returns CDR1 SNHLY and CDR2 FYNNEI. The DNA for the CDR3 is TGTGCCAGCAGTGAAGCATGGGCTAATCAGCCCCAGCATTTT. The encoded protein is CASSEAWANQPQHF.

This clonotype was detected ten times or more. CDR3 loop: CASSYSGGSYEQYV. The CDR3 region has the DNA TGTGCCAGCAGTTACTCGGGGGGATCCTACGAGCAGTACGTC. The rearrangement joins TRBV6-6 to TRBJ2-7, with D possibly matching TRBD2 (6 bases). CDR3 size: 14 residues. V was cut by 0 bases and J by 1 base, with 7 bases left in between. Germline V gene data show CDR1 as MNHNY and CDR2 as SVGAGI (reference sequence).

The J gene is TRBJ2-1, the V gene TRBV2; D might be TRBD2 (7 bases). Germline V lookup: CDR1 SNHLY, CDR2 FYNNEI. The CDR3 sequence is 15 residues long. Between the trimmed V and J ends, which lost 3 bases and 7 bases, there was a span of 16 bases. This CDR3 reads CASSEEGGRMNEQFF. The CDR3 DNA reads as TGTGCCAGCAGTGAGGAGGGGGGGCGCATGAATGAGCAGTTCTTC.

This clonotype was counted only a few times. J is TRBJ2-7 and V is TRBV5-1; D assignment may be TRBD1 or TRBD2 (5 bases each). Germline CDR1 SGHRS, CDR2 YFSETQ. Trimming removed 5 bases at V and 7 bases at J, with 13 bases between. There are 12 residues in the CDR3. DNA of the CDR3: TGCGCCAGCAGTCCCGGGGCGAGGGAGCAGTACTTC. This translates into CASSPGAREQYF.

This clonotype was picked up a small number of times. The rearrangement uses TRBV25-1 and TRBJ2-5; D call uncertain. This CDR3 has 14 residues. V was shortened by 1 base and J by 0 bases, with 6 bases between the two germline ends. In germline, CDR1 is MGHDK, CDR2 SYGVNS. The CDR3: CASSEWVDQETQYF. Here the CDR3 DNA reads TGTGCCAGCAGTGAATGGGTAGACCAAGAGACCCAGTACTTC.

This clonotype showed up just a few times. V usage is TRBV18 and J usage is TRBJ1-3, with D hard to call. Germline V gives CDR1 KGHSH, CDR2 LQKENI. V was shortened by 6 bases and J by 0 bases, with 9 bases between the two germline ends. The CDR3 loop spans 14 amino acids. The CDR3 coding sequence is TGTGCCAGCTCTACTTACTACTCTGGAAACACCATATATTTT. Translating it yields CASSTYYSGNTIYF.